Listed here is a single T cell receptor beta chain. Its specificity is unknown. The source of the sample is a study of monozygotic twins with inflammatory bowel disease. The CDR3 totals 17 residues. The germline V gene has CDR1 SGHTA and CDR2 FQGNSA. Whole-study findings and limits: With others, IBD patients shared fewer clonotypes than healthy twins did, especially with disease activity. IBD patients had lower TCRbeta diversity (inverse Simpson) than healthy co-twins.

Total RNA amounting to 3,500 to 4,000 ng went into each TCR library. Through template switching, UMIs that included a 6-nucleotide sample barcode were added. TCRdb reprocessed the 5' RACE reads, with one entry per CDR3 protein and no DNA. The sample holds around 370,000 distinct CDR3 sequences. The chain uses TRBV7-2 and TRBJ2-3; TCRdb outputs TRBD2, but without DNA this stays unchecked. The sample was blood. This clonotype was obtained from a human donor with ulcerative colitis or Crohn's disease, or a healthy co-twin of an affected twin (not recorded which). CDR3 residues: CASSLRGPGQGTDTQYF.